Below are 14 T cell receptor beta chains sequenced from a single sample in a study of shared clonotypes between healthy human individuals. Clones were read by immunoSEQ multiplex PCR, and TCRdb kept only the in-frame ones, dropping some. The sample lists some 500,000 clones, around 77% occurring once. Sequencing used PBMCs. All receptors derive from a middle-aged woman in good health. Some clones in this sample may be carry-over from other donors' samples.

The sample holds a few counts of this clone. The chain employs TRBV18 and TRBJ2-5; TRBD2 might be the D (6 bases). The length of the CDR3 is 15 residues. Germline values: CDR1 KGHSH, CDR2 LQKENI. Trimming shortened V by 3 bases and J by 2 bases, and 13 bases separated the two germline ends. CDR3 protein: CASSPNLAAQETQYF. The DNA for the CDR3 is TGTGCCAGCTCACCGAATTTAGCGGCGCAAGAGACCCAGTACTTC.

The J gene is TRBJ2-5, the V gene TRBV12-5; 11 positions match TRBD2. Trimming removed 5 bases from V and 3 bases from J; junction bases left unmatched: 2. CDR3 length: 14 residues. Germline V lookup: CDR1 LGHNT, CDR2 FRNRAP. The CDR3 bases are TGTGCTAGTGGTCCGGGACTAGCGGAAGAGACCCAGTACTTC. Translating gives CASGPGLAEETQYF.

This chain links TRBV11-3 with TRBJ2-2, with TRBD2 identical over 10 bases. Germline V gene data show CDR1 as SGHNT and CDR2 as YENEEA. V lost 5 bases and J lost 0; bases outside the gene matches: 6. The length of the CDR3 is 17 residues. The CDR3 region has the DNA TGTGCCAGCAGCCTCCGGACTAGCGGCCCGAACACCGGGGAGCTGTTTTTT. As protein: CASSLRTSGPNTGELFF. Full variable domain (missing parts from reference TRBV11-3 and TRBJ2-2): EAGVVQSPRYKIIEKKQPVAFWCNPISGHNTLYWYLQNLGQGPELLIRYENEEAVDDSQLPKDRFSAERLKGVDSTLKIQPAELGDSAVYLCASSLRTSGPNTGELFFGEGSRLTVL.

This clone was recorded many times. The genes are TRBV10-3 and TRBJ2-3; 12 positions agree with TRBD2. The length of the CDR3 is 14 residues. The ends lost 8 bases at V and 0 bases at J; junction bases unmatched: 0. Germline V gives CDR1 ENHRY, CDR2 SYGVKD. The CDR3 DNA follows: TGTGCCATCGGGACTAGCGGGAGCACAGATACGCAGTATTTT. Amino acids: CAIGTSGSTDTQYF.

CDR3 protein: CASSSGGEDYGYTF. The CDR3 coding sequence is TGTGCCAGCAGTTCAGGGGGTGAGGACTATGGCTACACCTTC. The V gene is TRBV28, the J gene TRBJ1-2; TRBD1 aligns across 7 bases. The V gene's germline CDR1 is MDHEN and CDR2 SYDVKM. Unmatched junction bases numbered 5, after V lost 4 bases and J lost 3 bases. The CDR3 runs 14 residues.

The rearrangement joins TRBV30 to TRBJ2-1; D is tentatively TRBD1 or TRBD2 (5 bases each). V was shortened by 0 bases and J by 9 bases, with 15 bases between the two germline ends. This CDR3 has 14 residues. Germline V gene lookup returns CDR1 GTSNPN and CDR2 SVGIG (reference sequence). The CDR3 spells CAWSVRGSGSEQFF. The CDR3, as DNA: TGTGCCTGGAGTGTAAGGGGTTCTGGGAGTGAGCAGTTCTTC.

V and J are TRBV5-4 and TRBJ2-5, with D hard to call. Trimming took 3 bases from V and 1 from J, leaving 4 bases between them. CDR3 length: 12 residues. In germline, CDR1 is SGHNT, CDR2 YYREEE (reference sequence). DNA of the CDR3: TGTGCCAGCAGCTCCATCCAAGAGACCCAGTACTTC. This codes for CASSSIQETQYF.

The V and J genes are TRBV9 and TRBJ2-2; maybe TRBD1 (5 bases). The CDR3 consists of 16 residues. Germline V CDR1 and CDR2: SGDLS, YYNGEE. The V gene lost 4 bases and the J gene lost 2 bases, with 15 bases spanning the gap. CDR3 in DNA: TGTGCCAGCAGCCCCCTGATAGGGGATAACACCGGGGAGCTGTTTTTT. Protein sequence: CASSPLIGDNTGELFF.

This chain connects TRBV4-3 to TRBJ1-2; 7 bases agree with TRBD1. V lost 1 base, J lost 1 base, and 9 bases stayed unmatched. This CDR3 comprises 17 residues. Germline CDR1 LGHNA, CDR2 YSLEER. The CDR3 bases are TGCGCCAGCAGCCAAGCCGCTAGCGACAGGGTTAACTATGGCTACACCTTC. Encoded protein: CASSQAASDRVNYGYTF.

The CDR3 protein is CAWSTAPGNTIYF. Written as DNA, the CDR3 is TGTGCCTGGAGTACAGCTCCTGGAAACACCATATATTTT. The V call is TRBV30, the J call TRBJ1-3; D unclear. The CDR3 length is 13 residues. Germline V gives CDR1 GTSNPN, CDR2 SVGIG (reference sequence). V dropped 2 bases and J dropped 2 bases, with 7 bases sitting between them.

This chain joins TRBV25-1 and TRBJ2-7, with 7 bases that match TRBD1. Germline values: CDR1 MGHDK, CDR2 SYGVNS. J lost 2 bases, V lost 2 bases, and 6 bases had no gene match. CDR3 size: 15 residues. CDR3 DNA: TGTGCCAGCAGTGAAACGGGACAGTTAGCCTACGAGCAGTACTTC. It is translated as CASSETGQLAYEQYF.

The CDR3 protein is CSARTSGSRGGELFF. CDR3 bases: TGCAGCGCACGGACTAGCGGGAGTAGGGGCGGGGAGCTGTTTTTT. The V and J genes are TRBV29-1 and TRBJ2-2, with 13 bases matching TRBD2. The CDR3 covers 15 residues. The trim removed 7 bases at V and 7 bases at J, leaving 9 bases unmatched. Germline CDR1 and CDR2: SQVTM and ANQGSEA.

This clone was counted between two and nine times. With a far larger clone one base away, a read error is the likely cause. The CDR3 sequence is CASSTVQNSPLHF. In DNA, the CDR3 is TGTGCCAGCAGCACGGTACAGAATTCACCCCTCCACTTT. The genes are TRBV7-3 and TRBJ1-6; D is unclear. The CDR3 extends over 13 amino acids. From germline, CDR1 is SGHTA and CDR2 FQGTGA. Trimming removed 5 bases from V and 7 bases from J, with 9 bases in between.

The CDR3 sequence: CAWRGSSGQETQYF. The CDR3 DNA reads TGTGCCTGGAGGGGATCAAGCGGGCAAGAGACCCAGTACTTC. This chain joins TRBV30 and TRBJ2-5; D might be TRBD2 (6 bases). Germline V gene data show CDR1 as GTSNPN and CDR2 as SVGIG (reference sequence). Trimming left V 3 bases short and J 2 bases short, with 13 bases between. This CDR3 comprises 14 residues.